Below, 14 T cell receptor beta chains from the same sample are listed, as sequenced in a study of T cells after yellow fever vaccination. TCRdb reprocessed the 5' RACE reads via MiXCR and lists one record per CDR3 protein. The data show 150,000 to 200,000 distinct CDR3 sequences, around 9% seen once. The sequencing here drew on CD8+ T cells sorted from PBMCs, taken 45 days after the yellow fever booster vaccination. These receptor sequences come from a man younger than 30 who received the YFV17D yellow fever vaccine.

The gene calls are TRBV15 and TRBJ2-1, with D possibly matching TRBD2 (7 bases). The CDR3 is made up of 14 amino acids. V was cut by 3 bases and J by 5 bases, with 11 bases left in between. The germline CDR1 and CDR2 sequences are LNHNV and YYDKDF (reference sequence). The CDR3 loop is CATSRRGPHNEQFF. In DNA form, the CDR3 reads TGTGCCACCAGCAGGCGGGGGCCACACAATGAGCAGTTCTTC.

The sample holds many counts of this clonotype. The rearrangement links TRBV7-9 to TRBJ2-3, with unresolved D. V was shortened by 8 bases and J by 2 bases, with 11 bases between the two germline ends. Germline V lookup: CDR1 SEHNR, CDR2 FQNEAQ (reference sequence). There are 13 residues in the CDR3. The CDR3: CASRVALTDTQYF. As DNA, the CDR3 is TGTGCCAGCCGCGTCGCACTCACAGATACGCAGTATTTT.

This clonotype was counted only a few times. The chain joins TRBV4-1 to TRBJ2-5, with 11 bases identical to TRBD1. Per the germline V gene, CDR1 is MGHRA and CDR2 is YSYEKL. This CDR3 is 16 amino acids long. The trim removed 2 bases at V and 4 bases at J, leaving 6 bases unmatched. DNA of the CDR3: TGCGCCAGCAGCCAACCGGGACAGGGGGTTGCAGAGACCCAGTACTTC. It codes for CASSQPGQGVAETQYF.

The CDR3 sequence: CASSANRDSTYEQYF. For the CDR3, the DNA is TGTGCCAGCAGTGCAAACCGGGACAGCACCTACGAGCAGTACTTC. V is TRBV28 and J is TRBJ2-7; 7 bases align to TRBD1. Germline values: CDR1 MDHEN, CDR2 SYDVKM. Trimming removed 5 bases from V and 2 bases from J; junction bases left unmatched: 9. The CDR3 has 15 residues.

The table lists this clonotype with a count of one. The gene calls are TRBV15 and TRBJ1-5; 8 bases map to TRBD1. Germline trimming cut 3 bases from V and 4 bases from J; bases unmatched to any gene: 2. The CDR3 runs to 14 residues. CDR1 and CDR2 (germline): LNHNV, YYDKDF (reference sequence). The CDR3 loop reads CATSRTGVNQPQHF. The DNA for the CDR3 is TGTGCCACCAGCAGGACAGGGGTAAATCAGCCCCAGCATTTT.

This rearrangement joins TRBV6-2 or TRBV6-3 to TRBJ2-1, with a tentative D call TRBD1 (5 bases). The CDR3 has 18 amino acids. Germline V gene data show CDR1 as MNHEY and CDR2 as SVGEGT. The V end was cut by 4 bases, the J end by 2 bases, with 21 bases between. The CDR3 loop reads CASSSSPLGQVPYNEQFF. In DNA form, the CDR3 reads TGTGCCAGCAGTTCATCCCCCTTGGGGCAGGTCCCCTACAATGAGCAGTTCTTC.

There are a few counts of this clonotype. Here the CDR3 DNA reads TGTGCCAGCAGCGTAGTGTCAGGGGGAGATACGCAGTATTTT. It translates to CASSVVSGGDTQYF. The V call is TRBV9, the J call TRBJ2-3, with 7 bases aligning to TRBD1. Trimming removed 0 bases from V and 5 bases from J; junction bases left unmatched: 3. Germline values: CDR1 SGDLS, CDR2 YYNGEE. The CDR3 is 14 amino acids.

This clonotype was detected many times. The genes are TRBV4-1 and TRBJ2-7; D is possibly TRBD1 (6 bases). V was cut by 1 base and J by 6 bases, with 13 bases left in between. The germline V gene encodes CDR1 MGHRA and CDR2 YSYEKL. The CDR3 has 14 amino acids. CDR3 loop: CASSQGLTGTEQYF. The CDR3 DNA reads TGCGCCAGCAGCCAAGGGTTGACAGGTACCGAGCAGTACTTC.

This clonotype was counted only a few times. V is TRBV6-6 and J is TRBJ1-4, with no clear D. In germline, CDR1 is MNHNY, CDR2 SVGAGI (reference sequence). V was clipped by 4 bases and J by 8 bases, with 14 bases between them. The CDR3 is made up of 14 amino acids. This CDR3 is CASSSVKGGEKLFF. DNA for the CDR3: TGTGCCAGCAGTTCGGTAAAGGGAGGAGAAAAACTGTTTTTT.

This clonotype showed up many times. The chain couples TRBV20-1 to TRBJ2-5; D assignment may be TRBD1 or TRBD2 (6 bases each). Germline V gene sequence: CDR1 DFQATT, CDR2 SNEGSKA (reference sequence). The CDR3 consists of 15 residues. V was clipped by 1 base and J by 5 bases, with 17 bases between them. The CDR3: CSARGPGATWETQYF. The CDR3 nucleotides are TGCAGTGCTAGAGGCCCGGGGGCCACCTGGGAGACCCAGTACTTC.

This clonotype was counted at least ten times. The V and J genes are TRBV7-3 and TRBJ2-2, with 8 bases fitting TRBD2. CDR3 length: 15 residues. The trim removed 5 bases at V and 1 base at J, leaving 3 bases unmatched. Germline lookup yields CDR1 SGHTA and CDR2 FQGTGA. The CDR3 nucleotides read TGTGCCAGCAGCCTGAGCGGGAGGAACACCGGGGAGCTGTTTTTT. It yields the protein CASSLSGRNTGELFF.

CDR3 loop: CASSSWTGTNEKLFF. The CDR3 coding sequence is TGTGCCAGCAGCTCCTGGACAGGGACTAATGAAAAACTGTTTTTT. This sequence joins TRBV9 and TRBJ1-4; 8 bases agree with TRBD1. Looked up from germline, CDR1 is SGDLS and CDR2 is YYNGEE. The CDR3 is 15 residues long. V was pared by 4 bases and J by 2 bases, with 4 bases of the junction left unmatched.

The table lists this clonotype with many counts. The rearrangement uses TRBV13 and TRBJ2-1; 11 nucleotides match TRBD2. The CDR3 extends over 17 amino acids. V dropped 1 base and J dropped 6; count of bases not matched to a gene: 8. CDR1 and CDR2 (germline): PRHDT, FYEKMQ (reference sequence). The DNA of the CDR3 is TGTGCCAGCAGCTTAGAACTACTAGCGGGGGAAGGCAATGAGCAGTTCTTC. This sequence encodes CASSLELLAGEGNEQFF.

This clonotype was seen more than once but under ten times. The rearrangement uses TRBV4-1 and TRBJ1-2; the D is unclear. Germline loops: CDR1 MGHRA, CDR2 YSYEKL. V was trimmed by 6 bases and J by 5 bases, leaving 13 bases between them. The CDR3 runs 13 residues. CDR3 sequence reads: CASRHTRGYGYTF. In DNA, the CDR3 is TGCGCCAGCAGGCACACCCGTGGATATGGCTACACCTTC.